The sequence of this T cell receptor beta chain was determined in a study of blood T cell repertoires in COVID-19 (dated by TCRdb to about 2020). Some background on the complete study: Samples covering the acute and convalescent phases of COVID-19 were provided by collaborators in the United States, Italy and Spain. The prospective study material was composed of cDNA or gDNA derived from T cells, B-cell-depleted T cells, or PBMCs. Subjects who had been exposed to COVID-19, were actively infected with it, or had recovered from it provided the deeply sampled blood TCRbeta repertoires that made up the dataset. The repertoires were made available in a free public database intended to serve as a resource for research on the immune response to SARS-CoV-2. Samples came from the ongoing ImmuneRACE study (first 160 participants) plus 1,254 subjects from 6 global collaborators. Nearly every sample came with metadata listing a de-identified subject ID, COVID-19 status, age in years and sex. Where HLA class I and class II types were available, the types were taken from metadata supplied by the sample provider, not from assay-based typing.

Participants in the prospective study were enrolled through a virtual design, were aged about 18 to 100 years, and lived in fewer than 30 United States geographic areas. In the prospective study, participants were assigned to cohorts based on the clinical history participants reported in a screening survey and a study questionnaire. Each participant in the prospective study had whole blood, serum and a nasopharyngeal or oropharyngeal swab collected by mobile phlebotomists. Participants in the prospective study had the option to provide additional blood draws and questionnaires over a roughly 2-month period. Blood samples from the prospective study were shipped frozen or at room temperature prior to DNA extraction. The germline V gene yields SQVTM for CDR1 and ANQGSEA for CDR2. At the junction V is shortened by 7 bases and J by 5 bases; bases outside the gene matches: 10. Spanning cysteine to phenylalanine, the CDR3 consists of 14 amino acids. Of all the DNA, just the CDR3 is kept, 42 bases in frame from base 1.

Concerning this clone itself: No cognate antigen has been identified for it. The record has no base qualities; no much larger clone is one base away.

TCRbeta CDR3 regions were amplified from genomic DNA by means of the immunoSEQ Assay, a bias-controlled multiplex PCR. Per the original workflow: Within the assay, amplification of reference gene primers was used to estimate how many nucleated cells each sample contained. Sequence reads were collapsed and filtered to measure the absolute abundance of every unique TCRbeta CDR3 rearrangement. For each sample, productive Simpson clonality was calculated as the square root of Simpson's diversity index across productive rearrangements. Here the immuneACCESS table is served through TCRdb, limited to in-frame sequences with V and J called. Missing clones are a known gap in these copies; in checked studies unresolved V genes cover under half, and the rest lacks a known reason. The V and J calls and clone size were taken over from that table, and D and trimming were inferred from the DNA. The sample data list about 260,000 clones, and just under 90% of these were observed just once. Roughly 4.3% of the sample lies in the top ten.

The paper as a whole reports these results and caveats: The quantity of clinical and demographic metadata differed by source and by participant and was supplied without curation.

Sequencing used PBMCs or T cells enriched from blood (not recorded which). The chain employs TRBV29-1 and TRBJ2-5, and 10 junction bases match TRBD1. This TCR derives from a woman in her twenties or thirties with acute COVID-19. The encoded CDR3 is CSASWTGGKETQYF. The DNA sequence is as follows: TGCAGCGCCTCATGGACAGGGGGGAAGGAGACCCAGTACTTC.